The present entry profiles one T cell receptor (beta chain) with its context. V was shortened by 3 bases and J by 3 bases, with 14 bases between the two germline ends. CDR3 size: 15 residues. Germline CDR1 is LNHDA and CDR2 is SQIVND (reference sequence). The record originates from a study of siplizumab effects on memory and regulatory T cells. Measured with immunoSEQ multiplex PCR; TCRdb has only the in-frame clones, and not every one. Of around 110,000 clones listed, less than 95% are singletons. This TCR was recovered from a human donor in good health. This chain joins TRBV19 and TRBJ1-1; possible D gene TRBD1, 6 bases. The sample taken for sequencing was non-Treg CD4+ T cells sorted from blood. CDR3 sequence reads: CASSMASDSYTEAFF. CDR3 DNA sequence: TGTGCCAGTAGTATGGCGTCGGACAGTTACACTGAAGCTTTCTTT.